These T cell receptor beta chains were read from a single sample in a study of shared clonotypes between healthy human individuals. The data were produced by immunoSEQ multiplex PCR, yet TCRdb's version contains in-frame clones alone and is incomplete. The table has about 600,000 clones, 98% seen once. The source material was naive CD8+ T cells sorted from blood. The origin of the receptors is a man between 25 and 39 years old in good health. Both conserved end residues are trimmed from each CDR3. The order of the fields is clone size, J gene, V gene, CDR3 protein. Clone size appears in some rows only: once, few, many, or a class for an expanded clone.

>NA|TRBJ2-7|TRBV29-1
SVEALTGTSAYEQY
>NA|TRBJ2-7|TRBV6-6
ASSYLGQGSGEQY
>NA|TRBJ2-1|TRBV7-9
ASSSSLNEQF
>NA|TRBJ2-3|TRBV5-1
ASSLLAAQDTQY
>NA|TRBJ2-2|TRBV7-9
AGRGDTGELF
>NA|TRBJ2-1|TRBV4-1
ASSQRLAGGIEQF
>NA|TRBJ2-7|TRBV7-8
ASSLVTYEQY
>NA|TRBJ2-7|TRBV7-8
ASSSQFPGRASYEQY
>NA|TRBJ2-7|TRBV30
AWSPGGGYEQY
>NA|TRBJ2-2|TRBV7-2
ASSSDSVGTGELF
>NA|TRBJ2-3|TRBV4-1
ASSQDLGTGVSDTQY
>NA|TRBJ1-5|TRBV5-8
ASSAGQGNQPQH
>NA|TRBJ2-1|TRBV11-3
ASSLSLNNEQF
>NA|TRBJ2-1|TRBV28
ASSLVLAGSHNEQF
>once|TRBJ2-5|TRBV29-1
SVHTGQETQY
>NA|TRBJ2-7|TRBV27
ASSFGPGTGGSGQY
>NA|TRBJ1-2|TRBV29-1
SVEDLEHFGSYT
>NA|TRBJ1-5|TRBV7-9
ASSFGRGAGGQPQH
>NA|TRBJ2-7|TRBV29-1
SVYTSGRPYEQY
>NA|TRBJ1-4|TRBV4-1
ASSHITGGSNEKLF
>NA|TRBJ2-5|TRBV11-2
ASSPTQDRVLRQETQY
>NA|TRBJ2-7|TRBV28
ASSLAIRLGRGLYEQH
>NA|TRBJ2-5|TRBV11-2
ASSLGLAGMETQY
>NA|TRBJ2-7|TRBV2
ASMWEQY
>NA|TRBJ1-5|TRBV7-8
ASSLYGSTSNQPQH
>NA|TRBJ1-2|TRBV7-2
ASSLATGDYGYT
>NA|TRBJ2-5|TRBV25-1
ASSEYGEETQY
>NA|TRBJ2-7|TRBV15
ATSQHRSPLSYEQY
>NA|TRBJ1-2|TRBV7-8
ASSLGQVNYGYT
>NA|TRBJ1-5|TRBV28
ASSTSRGRNQH
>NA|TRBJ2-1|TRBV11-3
ASSPGQGAHEQF
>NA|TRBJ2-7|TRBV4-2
ASSHSISYEQY
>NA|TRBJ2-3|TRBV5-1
ASSLAPPTGYDSTDTQY
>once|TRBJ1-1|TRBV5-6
ASSLVGTGSMNTEAF
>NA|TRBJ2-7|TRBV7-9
ASSSTGAGYSYEQY
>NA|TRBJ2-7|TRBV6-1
ASMYTSYEQY
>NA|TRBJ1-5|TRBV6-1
ASSEPGPWGNQPQH
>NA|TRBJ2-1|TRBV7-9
AIPLGLSSYNEQF
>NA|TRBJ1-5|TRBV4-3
ASSQDPMPPGSQPQH
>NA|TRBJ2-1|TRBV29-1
SVSGGLAGGGAYNEQF
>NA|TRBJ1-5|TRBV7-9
ASSDTDDSNQPQH
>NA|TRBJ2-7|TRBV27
ASTGSGLADYEQY
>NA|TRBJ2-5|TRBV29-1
SADQETQY
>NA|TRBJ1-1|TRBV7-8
ASSLVDRSNTEAF
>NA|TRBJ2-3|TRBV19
ASRGGRTGGNTQY
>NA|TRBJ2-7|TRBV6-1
ASSEGSPGTGYGSYEQY
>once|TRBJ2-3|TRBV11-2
ASSSVAGAALGGTDTQY
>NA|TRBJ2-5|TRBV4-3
ASSQDPLETQY
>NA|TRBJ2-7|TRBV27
ASQLAGGPGYEQY
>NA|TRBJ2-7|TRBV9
ASSSLGSSSYEQY
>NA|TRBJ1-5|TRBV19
ASSFGTGGNQPQH
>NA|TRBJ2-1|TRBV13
ASSPTRREGYNEQF
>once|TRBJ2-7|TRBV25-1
ASSVGSSYEQY
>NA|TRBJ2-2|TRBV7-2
ASSEPGQANTGELF
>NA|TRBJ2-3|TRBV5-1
ASSPGTGADTQY
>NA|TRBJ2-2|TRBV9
ASTDLAGLNTGELF
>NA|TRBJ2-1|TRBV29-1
SVRSDAFNEQF
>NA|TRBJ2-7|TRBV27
ASSTRDSSSYEQY
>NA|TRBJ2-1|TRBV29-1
SVEYPTSGSHNEQF